The 15 T cell receptor beta chains below all came from one sample that was sequenced in a study of regulatory T cells in long-lasting Graves disease. Time point: persistent/refractory GD, antithyroid drugs over 5 years with positive TRAb. Following extraction of RNA from PBMCs, that RNA was used to make the TCR library. Libraries of TCR beta came from iRepertoire HTBI primers plus Arm-PCR of CDR3 regions. TCRdb analysed the multiplex PCR reads with MiXCR anew, one entry per CDR3 protein. Of about half a million distinct CDR3 sequences listed, 20% to 25% are singletons. This sample comprised peripheral blood mononuclear cells (PBMCs), obtained when the disease was refractory, from a patient treated with antithyroid drugs. Source of these receptors: a female donor with Graves disease.

The J gene is TRBJ1-1, the V gene TRBV7-9, with D hard to call. Trimming took off 2 bases at V and 6 bases at J, with 10 bases between the two ends. From germline, CDR1 is SEHNR and CDR2 FQNEAQ (reference sequence). The CDR3 totals 13 residues. CDR3: CASSLRETAEAFF. The CDR3 coding sequence is TGTGCCAGCAGCTTAAGGGAGACGGCTGAAGCTTTCTTT.

This clonotype was recorded many times. The gene calls are TRBV28 and TRBJ1-2; D remains ambiguous. The CDR3 is 15 residues long. Germline loops: CDR1 MDHEN, CDR2 SYDVKM. Trimming left V 2 bases short and J 8 bases short, with 18 bases between. The CDR3 is CASSLVSETLRGYTF. CDR3 DNA sequence: TGTGCCAGCAGTTTAGTTTCTGAGACCCTTCGCGGCTACACCTTC.

The CDR3 coding sequence is TGTGCCAGCAGTGCCGGGACAGGGGTCCCAGAGACCCAGTACTTC. Residues: CASSAGTGVPETQYF. The chain couples TRBV27 to TRBJ2-5; 10 bases match TRBD1. J lost 4 bases, V lost 5 bases, and 7 bases had no gene match. Per the germline V gene, CDR1 is MNHEY and CDR2 is SMNVEV (reference sequence). This CDR3 region has 15 residues.

There are a few counts of this clonotype. The chain recombines TRBV2 with TRBJ1-5; D might be TRBD1 (5 bases). Trimming shortened V by 1 base and J by 2 bases, and 27 bases separated the two germline ends. Germline loops: CDR1 SNHLY, CDR2 FYNNEI. The CDR3 loop spans 21 amino acids. The CDR3 nucleotides are TGTGCCAGCAGTGAAGAAGGCGTGGCAGATCTCGGCGTGGGGGGCAATCAGCCCCAGCATTTT. This sequence encodes CASSEEGVADLGVGGNQPQHF. Looking up the rest from reference TRBV2 and TRBJ1-5 gives the full variable domain: EPEVTQTPSHQVTQMGQEVILRCVPISNHLYFYWYRQILGQKVEFLVSFYNNEISEKSEIFDDQFSVERPDGSNFTLKIRSTKLEDSAMYFCASSEEGVADLGVGGNQPQHFGDGTRLSIL.

There are many counts of this clonotype. The rearrangement joins TRBV19 to TRBJ1-2, with D tentatively TRBD1 (6 bases). The CDR3 extends over 15 amino acids. Germline CDR1 and CDR2: LNHDA and SQIVND (reference sequence). Trimming stripped 7 bases from V and 4 bases from J, with 19 bases between. CDR3 in DNA: TGTGCCAGTACCTATCGTGAGGGGGACATCTATGGCTACACCTTC. This codes for CASTYREGDIYGYTF.

The sample holds a few counts of this clonotype. This chain connects TRBV3-1 to TRBJ2-5; TRBD2 is a possible D gene (7 bases). The CDR3 length is 16 residues. V lost 0 bases to trimming and J lost 5 bases, with 16 bases between them. Germline-derived CDR1 and CDR2 are LGHDT and YNNKEL (reference sequence). The CDR3 reads CASSQDRGGLGETQYF. Here the CDR3 DNA reads TGTGCCAGCAGCCAAGATAGGGGGGGCCTAGGTGAGACCCAGTACTTC.

In the case of this clonotype: This may stem from a read error, because a much larger clone lies one nucleotide away. The chain links TRBV5-5 to TRBJ1-5; D is undetermined. Trimming took 4 bases from V and 4 from J, leaving 12 bases between them. The germline gives CDR1 SGHKS, CDR2 YYEKEE (reference sequence). CDR3 size: 14 residues. The CDR3 here is CASSLETPNQPQHF. DNA of the CDR3: TGTGCCAGCAGCCTCGAGACTCCAAATCAGCCCCAGCATTTT.

This CDR3 reads CASSHSSGATNEKLFF. CDR3 nucleotides: TGTGCCAGCAGCCATAGCTCTGGGGCTACTAATGAAAAACTGTTTTTT. The chain links TRBV6-2 or TRBV6-3 to TRBJ1-4; possibly TRBD1 for D (5 bases). Germline V gene lookup returns CDR1 MNHEY and CDR2 SVGEGT. This CDR3 has 16 amino acids. V gave up 6 bases and J gave up 2 bases, with 16 bases separating them.

J is TRBJ1-3 and V is TRBV12-3 or TRBV12-4; D possibly corresponds to TRBD1 (6 bases). This CDR3 region has 16 residues. The ends were cut back, 5 bases at V and 4 bases at J, with 18 bases in the middle. The CDR3 DNA follows: TGTGCCAGCAGTCCGCAAGCAGGGGTTGCGGGAAACACCATATATTTT. It codes for CASSPQAGVAGNTIYF.

The rearrangement joins TRBV27 to TRBJ2-2, with a weak D call TRBD2 (6 bases). CDR3 length: 18 amino acids. Trimming removed 6 bases from V and 1 base from J, with 21 bases in between. Germline assignment: CDR1 MNHEY and CDR2 SMNVEV (reference sequence). The CDR3 loop reads CASSEVRDFPLNTGELFF. The CDR3 nucleotides are TGTGCCAGCAGCGAGGTCCGGGACTTCCCATTGAACACCGGGGAGCTGTTTTTT.

The sample holds many counts of this clonotype. The chain is built from TRBV12-3 or TRBV12-4 and TRBJ1-2; D gene uncertain. V was pared by 7 bases and J by 4 bases, with 10 bases between. This CDR3 is 12 amino acids long. CDR3 amino acids: CASKGRSYGYTF. In DNA, the CDR3 is TGTGCCAGCAAAGGACGGTCCTATGGCTACACCTTC.

A note on this clonotype: A much larger clone is a single base away; this may be a read error. This chain connects TRBV30 to TRBJ1-6; TRBD1 aligns across 9 bases. V was clipped by 4 bases and J by 11 bases; unmatched bases: 6. CDR3 size: 13 residues. Germline V CDR1 and CDR2: GTSNPN, SVGIG (reference sequence). CDR3 nucleotides: TGTGCCTGGATGGGACAGGGAAACCCACCCCTCCACTTT. As protein: CAWMGQGNPPLHF. The variable domain in full, with the rest retrieved from reference TRBV30 and TRBJ1-6, is SQTIHQWPATLVQPVGSPLSLECTVEGTSNPNLYWYRQAAGRGLQLLFYSVGIGQISSEVPQNLSASRPQDRQFILSSKKLLLSDSGFYLCAWMGQGNPPLHFGNGTRLTVT.

This clonotype was seen only a few times. The chain combines TRBV20-1 with TRBJ2-1; D remains unclear. CDR3 size: 11 residues. Germline V gene data show CDR1 as DFQATT and CDR2 as SNEGSKA (reference sequence). Trimming took off 6 bases at V and 7 bases at J, with 10 bases between the two ends. The CDR3 region has the DNA TGCAGTGCAGTACAGTTGAATGAGCAGTTCTTC. Translation: CSAVQLNEQFF.

This clonotype was observed at least ten times. The chain employs TRBV29-1 and TRBJ2-7, with a possible D match to TRBD1 (5 bases). The length of the CDR3 is 14 residues. CDR1 SQVTM and CDR2 ANQGSEA come from the germline V gene. Trimming shortened V by 3 bases and J by 0 bases, and 12 bases separated the two germline ends. This CDR3 reads CSVDVQESSYEQYF. CDR3 bases: TGCAGCGTTGACGTACAGGAATCCTCCTACGAGCAGTACTTC.

The genes are TRBV7-2 and TRBJ2-1, with 9 bases identical to TRBD2. CDR1 is SGHTA and CDR2 is FQGNSA in the germline V gene. CDR3 length equals 15 residues. Trimming cost V 2 bases and J 5 bases; bases outside gene matches: 4. The DNA of the CDR3 is TGTGCCAGCAGCTTATGGGGCGGGAGGGACAATGAGCAGTTCTTC. This encodes CASSLWGGRDNEQFF. Full variable domain (rest looked up from reference TRBV7-2 and TRBJ2-1): GAGVSQSPSNKVTEKGKDVELRCDPISGHTALYWYRQSLGQGLEFLIYFQGNSAPDKSGLPSDRFSAERTGGSVSTLTIQRTQQEDSAVYLCASSLWGGRDNEQFFGPGTRLTVL.